One sample yielded the 30 T cell receptor beta chains listed below, sequenced in a study of blood T cell repertoires in COVID-19. Assay used: immunoSEQ multiplex PCR; TCRdb lists only in-frame clones, some missing. The table has 45,000 to 75,000 clones, 80% to 90% seen once. The material sequenced was peripheral blood. The receptors shown here come from a man between 60 and 75 years old with acute or convalescent COVID-19.

This chain joins TRBV6-5 and TRBJ1-1; 9 nucleotides line up with TRBD1. Germline CDR1 MNHEY, CDR2 SVGAGI. V shed 4 bases and J 8 bases; nucleotides not matched to a gene: 5. The CDR3 runs 13 residues. The CDR3 DNA follows: TGTGCCAGCAGTTCTCAACAGGGGGCAGAAGCTTTCTTT. This encodes CASSSQQGAEAFF.

The rearrangement uses TRBV18 and TRBJ1-4; D possibly corresponds to TRBD1 (5 bases). Germline V gene lookup returns CDR1 KGHSH and CDR2 LQKENI. The CDR3 is 16 amino acids. Trimming removed 3 bases at V and 7 bases at J, with 18 bases between. CDR3 sequence: CASSPRRLGGGEKLFF. For the CDR3, the DNA is TGTGCCAGCTCACCGAGAAGGTTGGGCGGGGGTGAAAAACTGTTTTTT.

V and J are TRBV5-1 and TRBJ2-1; the D is unclear. Germline CDR1 is SGHRS and CDR2 is YFSETQ. The length of the CDR3 is 12 residues. V lost 0 bases and J lost 5, with 3 bases in between. Here the CDR3 reads CASSLVDNEQFF. The CDR3 DNA reads TGCGCCAGCAGCTTGGTCGACAATGAGCAGTTCTTC.

The chain uses TRBV28 and TRBJ2-2, with 9 bases aligning to TRBD2. This CDR3 contains 13 residues. Germline V gene sequence: CDR1 MDHEN, CDR2 SYDVKM. V lost 8 bases, J lost 6 bases, and 4 bases stayed unmatched. CDR3 bases: TGTGCCAGCTCCGGGACTAGCTCCGGGGAGCTGTTTTTT. Its protein is CASSGTSSGELFF. Looking up the rest from reference TRBV28 and TRBJ2-2 gives the full variable domain: DVKVTQSSRYLVKRTGEKVFLECVQDMDHENMFWYRQDPGLGLRLIYFSYDVKMKEKGDIPEGYSVSREKKERFSLILESASTNQTSMYLCASSGTSSGELFFGEGSRLTVL.

Notes on this clone: One end of the junction fails to match germline, which may point to a read error. The V and J genes are TRBV7-7 and TRBJ2-1, with 8 bases identical to TRBD2. The CDR3 has 12 residues. The germline V gene encodes CDR1 SSHAT and CDR2 FNYEAQ (reference sequence). The CDR3 DNA reads as TGTGCTAGCAGCCCCGGGGGGGATGAGCAGTTCTTC. It translates to CASSPGGDEQFF.

This chain connects TRBV2 to TRBJ1-6; possibly TRBD1 for D (6 bases). The germline V gene encodes CDR1 SNHLY and CDR2 FYNNEI. The CDR3 sequence is 17 residues long. V was cut by 7 bases and J by 6 bases, with 22 bases left in between. The CDR3 sequence is CASNRPSSTGGNSPLHF. CDR3 in DNA: TGTGCCAGCAATCGCCCCAGCTCGACAGGCGGTAATTCACCCCTCCACTTT.

The J gene is TRBJ1-2, the V gene TRBV6-5; 10 nucleotides match TRBD1. CDR1 and CDR2 (germline): MNHEY, SVGAGI. CDR3 length equals 15 residues. V lost 7 bases, J lost 4 bases, and 9 bases stayed unmatched. The CDR3 is CASTQWDRGLYGYTF. In nucleotides, the CDR3 is TGTGCCAGCACCCAGTGGGACAGGGGCCTCTATGGCTACACCTTC.

The rearrangement uses TRBV18 and TRBJ1-5; D may be TRBD1 (5 bases). This CDR3 has 15 residues. Germline V CDR1 and CDR2: KGHSH, LQKENI. The germline V and J ends were trimmed by 2 bases and 6 bases, with 14 bases remaining between them. The CDR3 loop reads CASSPIGAFGQPQHF. The CDR3 coding sequence is TGTGCCAGCTCACCAATAGGGGCGTTCGGTCAGCCCCAGCATTTT.

The rearrangement uses TRBV20-1 and TRBJ1-2; 7 nucleotides match TRBD1. The ends lost 3 bases at V and 4 bases at J; junction bases unmatched: 5. Germline CDR1 and CDR2: DFQATT and SNEGSKA (reference sequence). This CDR3 region has 13 residues. CDR3 residues: CSASEGAVYGYTF. In DNA, the CDR3 is TGCAGTGCTAGTGAGGGGGCTGTCTATGGCTACACCTTC.

In this sample, this clone turned up a few times. The J gene is TRBJ2-7, the V gene TRBV27; 12 bases are shared with TRBD2. Germline V gives CDR1 MNHEY, CDR2 SMNVEV (reference sequence). CDR3 size: 15 residues. The V segment lost 4 bases and the J segment 5 bases; nucleotides outside the gene matches: 6. This CDR3 reads CASSSPGLAGHEQYF. The CDR3 DNA sequence: TGTGCCAGCAGTTCCCCGGGACTAGCGGGCCACGAGCAGTACTTC.

The chain couples TRBV28 to TRBJ1-2; 7 bases align to TRBD1. The CDR3 loop spans 14 amino acids. V lost 5 bases and J lost 7; bases outside the gene matches: 10. Germline CDR1 reads MDHEN; CDR2 reads SYDVKM. The DNA for the CDR3 is TGTGCCAGCAGTCTCGCGACAGGGTGGCGTGGCTACACCTTC. Its translation is CASSLATGWRGYTF.

As for this clone: An end of the junction does not agree with germline; a read error may underlie this. This sequence joins TRBV7-7 and TRBJ2-5; 8 nucleotides line up with TRBD2. CDR1 and CDR2 from the germline V gene are SSHAT and FNYEAQ (reference sequence). This CDR3 has 14 residues. CDR3 coding DNA: TGTGCTAGCAGCTTAGCGGGACTTCAAGAGACCCAGTACTTC. Translating gives CASSLAGLQETQYF.

This chain uses TRBV4-1 with TRBJ1-3, with TRBD1 identical over 7 bases. The CDR3 contains 18 residues. CDR1 is MGHRA and CDR2 is YSYEKL in the germline V gene. V lost 1 base, J lost 0 bases, and 9 bases stayed unmatched. The CDR3 reads CASSQVKGDRHSGNTIYF. CDR3 DNA: TGCGCCAGCAGCCAAGTAAAGGGGGACAGACACTCTGGAAACACCATATATTTT.

The chain couples TRBV3-1 (or the pseudogene TRBV3-2) to TRBJ1-2, with a possible D match to TRBD1 (5 bases). Per the germline V gene, CDR1 is LGHDT and CDR2 is YNNKEL (reference sequence). This CDR3 spans 15 amino acids. V was clipped by 0 bases and J by 5 bases, with 13 bases between them. CDR3 in amino acids: CASSQDDRGGYGYTF. CDR3 DNA sequence: TGTGCCAGCAGCCAAGATGACCGGGGGGGATATGGCTACACCTTC.

This clone appeared a few times. This chain connects TRBV5-1 to TRBJ2-7, with 7 bases fitting TRBD2. The germline CDR1 and CDR2 sequences are SGHRS and YFSETQ. The ends lost 3 bases at V and 2 bases at J; junction bases unmatched: 11. The CDR3 is made up of 16 amino acids. Here the CDR3 DNA reads TGCGCCAGCAGCTGGGGCACTAGCGCGAGGGCCTACGAGCAGTACTTC. This encodes CASSWGTSARAYEQYF.

This clone rates as medium-sized. The J gene is TRBJ2-7, the V gene TRBV13; D perhaps matches TRBD1 (5 bases). The CDR3 spans 13 residues. Germline values: CDR1 PRHDT, CDR2 FYEKMQ (reference sequence). Trimming shortened V by 8 bases and J by 6 bases, and 17 bases separated the two germline ends. The CDR3 here is CASAWKGKSEQYF. CDR3 in DNA: TGTGCCAGCGCTTGGAAGGGGAAGTCCGAGCAGTACTTC.

The V gene is TRBV6-5, the J gene TRBJ2-3; 9 bases are shared with TRBD2. There are 14 residues in the CDR3. Germline V gene data show CDR1 as MNHEY and CDR2 as SVGAGI. Trimming took 6 bases from V and 5 from J; bases not matched to a gene: 6. CDR3 sequence (DNA): TGTGCCAGCAGATCAGCGGGAGGAGAAGATACGCAGTATTTT. Translated: CASRSAGGEDTQYF.

V is TRBV5-1 and J is TRBJ2-1, with 8 bases lining up with TRBD2. There are 15 residues in the CDR3. Per the germline V gene, CDR1 is SGHRS and CDR2 is YFSETQ. The V segment lost 0 bases and the J segment 2 bases; nucleotides outside the gene matches: 1. The DNA of the CDR3 is TGCGCCAGCAGCTTGGGCGGGAGGACCTACAATGAGCAGTTCTTC. Protein product: CASSLGGRTYNEQFF.

V and J are TRBV9 and TRBJ1-3; 7 bases agree with TRBD1. V lost 0 bases and J lost 0; bases outside the gene matches: 3. This CDR3 spans 16 amino acids. CDR1 and CDR2 from the germline V gene are SGDLS and YYNGEE. The CDR3 DNA reads as TGTGCCAGCAGCGTAGGCAGGGGGAGCTCTGGAAACACCATATATTTT. This codes for CASSVGRGSSGNTIYF.

The J gene is TRBJ2-3, the V gene TRBV9; 9 nucleotides align to TRBD2. Germline V gene lookup returns CDR1 SGDLS and CDR2 YYNGEE. Trimming cost V 4 bases and J 1 base; bases outside gene matches: 4. This CDR3 contains 15 residues. As DNA, the CDR3 is TGTGCCAGCAGCCCGCGGGAGGGCCGCACAGATACGCAGTATTTT. Its protein is CASSPREGRTDTQYF.

With regard to this clone: This sample also contains other DNA sequences that code for the same CDR3. J is TRBJ2-5 and V is TRBV5-1, with 12 bases lining up with TRBD2. V dropped 0 bases and J dropped 4; count of bases not matched to a gene: 4. Germline loops: CDR1 SGHRS, CDR2 YFSETQ. The CDR3 extends over 16 amino acids. The CDR3 protein is CASSLGLAGVGETQYF. CDR3 sequence (DNA): TGCGCCAGCAGCTTGGGACTAGCGGGAGTCGGAGAGACCCAGTACTTC.

The chain links TRBV30 to TRBJ1-1, with 10 bases identical to TRBD1. Trimming took 4 bases from V and 0 from J; bases not matched to a gene: 5. The CDR3 has 15 amino acids. The germline V gene encodes CDR1 GTSNPN and CDR2 SVGIG (reference sequence). CDR3 bases: TGTGCCTGGATGGACAGGGGGGGGATGAACACTGAAGCTTTCTTT. It encodes CAWMDRGGMNTEAFF.

The chain recombines TRBV7-3 with TRBJ1-2, with TRBD1 matching over 9 bases. Trimming cost V 4 bases and J 8 bases; bases outside gene matches: 5. The CDR3 contains 13 residues. The germline CDR1 and CDR2 sequences are SGHTA and FQGTGA. CDR3 DNA: TGTGCCAGCAGCTCTCGACAGGGGGGCGGCTACACCTTC. Translation gives CASSSRQGGGYTF.

The chain has TRBV6-2 or TRBV6-3 and TRBJ1-5, with a tentative D call TRBD1 (6 bases). V dropped 5 bases and J dropped 7 bases, with 18 bases sitting between them. Germline CDR1 is MNHEY and CDR2 is SVGEGT. The CDR3 has 15 residues. For the CDR3, the DNA is TGTGCCAGCAGTGCCCGGGGCAGGGGTGGACAGCCCCAGCATTTT. Protein sequence: CASSARGRGGQPQHF.

This chain connects TRBV7-3 to TRBJ2-7; 15 bases are a match to TRBD2. This CDR3 spans 13 amino acids. Germline V CDR1 and CDR2: SGHTA, FQGTGA. After removal of 8 bases from V and 4 bases from J, the junction contained 0 bases not matched to a gene. DNA for the CDR3: TGTGCCAGCGGACTAGCGGGAGGGTACGAGCAGTACTTC. It yields the protein CASGLAGGYEQYF.

The CDR3 loop is CASKEGTLTGQPQHF. CDR3 DNA: TGTGCCAGCAAAGAAGGGACATTAACGGGTCAGCCCCAGCATTTT. The chain carries TRBV28 and TRBJ1-5; D possibly corresponds to TRBD1 (6 bases). The length of the CDR3 is 15 residues. Trimming took off 7 bases at V and 6 bases at J, with 19 bases between the two ends. From germline, CDR1 is MDHEN and CDR2 SYDVKM.

This clone was counted a few times. This rearrangement joins TRBV27 to TRBJ2-1; a weak D match, TRBD2 (6 bases). Germline lookup yields CDR1 MNHEY and CDR2 SMNVEV (reference sequence). The CDR3 sequence is 14 residues long. The V and J ends lost 2 bases and 7 bases respectively, with 12 bases between them. CDR3 in DNA: TGTGCCAGCAGTTTAATGCGGGGAGGTAATGAGCAGTTCTTC. Protein product: CASSLMRGGNEQFF.

V and J are TRBV4-1 and TRBJ1-2, with 12 positions matching TRBD1. J gave up 4 bases and V 4 bases, and 10 bases lay outside the gene matches. The CDR3 is 17 residues long. CDR1 is MGHRA and CDR2 is YSYEKL in the germline V gene. CDR3: CASSRGTGGDRVYGYTF. CDR3 coding DNA: TGCGCCAGCAGCCGCGGGACAGGGGGCGATCGGGTCTATGGCTACACCTTC.

The rearrangement uses TRBV7-6 and TRBJ1-4; 9 bases fit TRBD1. With 5 bases clipped from V and 7 bases from J, the junction kept 8 bases outside the gene matches. Germline CDR1 reads SGHVS; CDR2 reads FNYEAQ. This CDR3 has 15 residues. CDR3 DNA: TGTGCCAGCAGCCCACAGGGACAGGGTGGTGAAAAACTGTTTTTT. As protein: CASSPQGQGGEKLFF.

The genes are TRBV29-1 and TRBJ1-2; perhaps TRBD1 as D (5 bases). This CDR3 comprises 13 residues. V was shortened by 2 bases and J by 6 bases, with 13 bases between the two germline ends. CDR1 and CDR2 (germline): SQVTM, ANQGSEA. CDR3 coding DNA: TGCAGCGTTGAACGGGGGACCTTGCATGGCTACACCTTC. It translates to CSVERGTLHGYTF.